The TCR beta chain under discussion was sequenced for a study of T cell changes during pregnancy in multiple sclerosis. Only in-frame clones appear in the TCRdb table, and some are missing; sequencing was by immunoSEQ multiplex PCR. This table has fewer than 45,000 clones, more than 70% appearing once. V was shortened by 5 bases and J by 4 bases, with 12 bases between the two germline ends. Germline CDR1 reads MNHEY; CDR2 reads SMNVEV (reference sequence). CDR3 length equals 14 residues. The V and J genes are TRBV27 and TRBJ2-1; the D is unclear. The sequencing here drew on CD4+ T cells from peripheral blood mononuclear cells, taken after pregnancy. The receptor was isolated from a female donor in good health, enrolled as a control in a pregnancy study. The CDR3 loop is CASSPLTGYNEQFF. Written as DNA, the CDR3 is TGTGCCAGCAGTCCCTTGACCGGGTACAATGAGCAGTTCTTC.